This T cell receptor beta chain was profiled in a study of T-cell memory formation after mild COVID-19. TCRdb analysed the 5' RACE reads with MiXCR anew, one entry per CDR3 protein. The sample shows 300,000 to 350,000 distinct CDR3 sequences, roughly a fifth of them seen only once. Turning to this clonotype: A read error may account for a junction end that differs from germline.

CDR3 length equals 12 residues. Sequences were obtained from PBMCs or a T cell subset sorted from them (not recorded which). V and J are TRBV12-3 or TRBV12-4 and TRBJ2-3; D might be TRBD2 (5 bases). The clonotype originates from a man in his late teens or twenties who had mild COVID-19 (a few samples of this study predate the infection). Cell type and time point are not known. CDR3 DNA: TGTGCCAGCAGTCCCGCCGAGGACCCGGGGTGTTTT. Encoded protein: CASSPAEDPGCF.